This T cell receptor beta chain was sequenced during a study of CD8+CD57+ T cells in acquired aplastic anemia. Overall study: Sorted CD4+ and CD8+ cells gave an average of about 3 ug of DNA.

Study-level points and caveats: Any difference that existed in CD8+ Simpson's diversity between patients and controls was not significant. Patients and controls shared under 35 CD8+ CDR3 sequences, highly expressed in patients.

The sample holds many counts of this clonotype. The antigen is undetermined. Template material for TCR beta VDJ and CDR3 profiling consisted of genomic DNA. TCRdb reanalysed the reads using MiXCR and keeps one entry per CDR3 protein. This sample has 150,000 to 200,000 distinct CDR3 sequences, with around 45% found just once. The CDR3 has 12 residues. V dropped 4 bases and J dropped 9 bases, with 10 bases sitting between them. Germline-derived CDR1 and CDR2 are ENHRY and SYGVKD. All patients picked for sequencing had shown, by flow cytometry, an expansion of CD8+CD57+ cells. Sequencing was done on a sample of sorted CD4+, CD8+, or CD8+CD57+ T cells (not recorded which) from PBMCs. V gene TRBV10-3 combines with J gene TRBJ2-1; D is undetermined. This TCR came from a human donor with aplastic anemia. This chain's CDR3 is CAISGERGEQFF. Here the CDR3 DNA reads TGTGCCATCAGTGGAGAACGCGGTGAGCAGTTCTTC.